This T cell receptor (beta chain) was captured in a study of blood T cell repertoires in COVID-19. Repertoires were generated with immunoSEQ multiplex PCR, while TCRdb's copy carries only in-frame clones and drops some. The sample includes around 150,000 clones, around nine tenths seen only once; the top ten take 6.6%. Germline loops: CDR1 LGHNA, CDR2 YNFKEQ. Trimming left V 0 bases short and J 0 bases short, with 12 bases between. This CDR3 contains 18 residues. The source of this sequence is a woman aged 45-65 years who had recovered from COVID-19. The specimen was PBMCs or T cells enriched from blood (not recorded which). The rearrangement links TRBV4-2 to TRBJ2-6; D remains unclear. The CDR3 coding sequence is TGTGCCAGCAGCCAAGAGGCTTCCCCTTTCTCTGGGGCCAACGTCCTGACTTTC. The encoded protein is CASSQEASPFSGANVLTF.